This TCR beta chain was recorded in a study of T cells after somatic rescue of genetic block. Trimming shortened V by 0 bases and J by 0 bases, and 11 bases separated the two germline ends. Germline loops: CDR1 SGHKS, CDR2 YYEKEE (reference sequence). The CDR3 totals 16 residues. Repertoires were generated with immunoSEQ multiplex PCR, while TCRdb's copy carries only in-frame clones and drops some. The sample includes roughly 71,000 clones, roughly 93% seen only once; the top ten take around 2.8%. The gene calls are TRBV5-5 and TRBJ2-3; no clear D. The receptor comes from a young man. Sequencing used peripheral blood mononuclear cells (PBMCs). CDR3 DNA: TGTGCCAGCAGCTTGGGACACCAAACTAGCACAGATACGCAGTATTTT. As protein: CASSLGHQTSTDTQYF.